This TCR beta chain was sequenced during a study of CD8+CD57+ T cells in acquired aplastic anemia. Whole-study results and caveats: For CD8+ Simpson's diversity, patients and controls showed no significant difference.

Germline lookup yields CDR1 SGDLS and CDR2 YYNGEE. Trimming stripped 0 bases from V and 2 bases from J, with 15 bases between. The CDR3 spans 16 residues. On this clonotype: What it recognizes is unknown.

Genomic DNA templated the TCR beta VDJ and CDR3 profiling. MiXCR, run by TCRdb on the reads, gives a single entry per CDR3 protein. Of under 200,000 distinct CDR3 sequences listed, around 60% are singletons. The receptor was derived from a human donor in good health. The specimen sequenced was sorted CD4+, CD8+, or CD8+CD57+ T cells (not recorded which) from PBMCs. The chain uses TRBV9 and TRBJ2-7, with D tentatively TRBD1 or TRBD2 (5 bases each). For the CDR3, the DNA is TGTGCCAGCAGCGTAGGCAGAGGGCAGGGCGCCTACGAGCAGTACTTC. This sequence encodes CASSVGRGQGAYEQYF.